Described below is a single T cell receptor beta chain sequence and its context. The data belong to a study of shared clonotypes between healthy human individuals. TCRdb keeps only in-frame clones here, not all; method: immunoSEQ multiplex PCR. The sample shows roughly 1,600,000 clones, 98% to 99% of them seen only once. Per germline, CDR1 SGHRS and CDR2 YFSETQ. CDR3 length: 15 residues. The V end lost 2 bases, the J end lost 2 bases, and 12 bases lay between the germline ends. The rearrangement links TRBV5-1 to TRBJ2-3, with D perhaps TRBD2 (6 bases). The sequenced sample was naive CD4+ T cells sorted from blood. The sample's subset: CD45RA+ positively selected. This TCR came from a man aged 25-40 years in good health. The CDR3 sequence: CASSFPTSFTDTQYF. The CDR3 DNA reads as TGCGCCAGCAGCTTCCCTACTAGCTTCACAGATACGCAGTATTTT. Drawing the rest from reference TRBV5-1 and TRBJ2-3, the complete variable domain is KAGVTQTPRYLIKTRGQQVTLSCSPISGHRSVSWYQQTPGQGLQFLFEYFSETQRNKGNFPGRFSGRQFSNSRSEMNVSTLELGDSALYLCASSFPTSFTDTQYFGPGTRLTVL.